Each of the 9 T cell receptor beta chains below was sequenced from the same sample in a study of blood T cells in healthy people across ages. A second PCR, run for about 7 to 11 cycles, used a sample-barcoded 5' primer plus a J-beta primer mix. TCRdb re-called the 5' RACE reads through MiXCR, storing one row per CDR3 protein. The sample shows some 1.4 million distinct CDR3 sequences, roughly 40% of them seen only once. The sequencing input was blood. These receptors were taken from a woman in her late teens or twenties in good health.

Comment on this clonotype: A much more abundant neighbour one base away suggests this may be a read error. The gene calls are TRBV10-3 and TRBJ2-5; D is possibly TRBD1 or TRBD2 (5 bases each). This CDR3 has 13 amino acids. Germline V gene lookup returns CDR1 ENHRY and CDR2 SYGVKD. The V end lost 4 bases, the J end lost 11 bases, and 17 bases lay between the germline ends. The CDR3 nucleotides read TGTGCCATCAGTGGACAGCGAGACTACGCGCAGTACTTC. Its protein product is CAISGQRDYAQYF.

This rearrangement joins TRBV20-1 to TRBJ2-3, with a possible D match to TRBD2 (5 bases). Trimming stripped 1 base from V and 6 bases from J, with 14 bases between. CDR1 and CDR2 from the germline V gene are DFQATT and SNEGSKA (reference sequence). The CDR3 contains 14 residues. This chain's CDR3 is CSARGIGVTDTQYF. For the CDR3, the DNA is TGCAGTGCTAGAGGTATCGGGGTAACGGATACGCAGTATTTT.

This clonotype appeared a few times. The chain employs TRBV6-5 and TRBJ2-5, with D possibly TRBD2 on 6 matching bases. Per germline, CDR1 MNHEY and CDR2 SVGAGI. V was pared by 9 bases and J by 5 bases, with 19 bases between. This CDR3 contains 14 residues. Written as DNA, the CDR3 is TGTGCCAGTCTCGGAGGGTCCGCGCGGGAGACCCAGTACTTC. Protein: CASLGGSARETQYF.

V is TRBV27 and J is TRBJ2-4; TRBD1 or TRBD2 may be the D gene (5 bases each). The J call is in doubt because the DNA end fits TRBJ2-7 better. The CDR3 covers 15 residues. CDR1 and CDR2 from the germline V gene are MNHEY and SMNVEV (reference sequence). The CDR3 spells CASSNRDGVMYEQYF. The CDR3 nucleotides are TGTGCCAGCAGTAACCGGGACGGCGTTATGTACGAGCAGTACTTC.

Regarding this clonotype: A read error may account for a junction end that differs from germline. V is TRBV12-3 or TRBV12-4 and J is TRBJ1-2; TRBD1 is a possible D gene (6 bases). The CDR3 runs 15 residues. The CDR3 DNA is TGTACCAGCACCCTTAAGGGGGGCGGGAACTATGGCTACACCTTC. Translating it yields CTSTLKGGGNYGYTF.

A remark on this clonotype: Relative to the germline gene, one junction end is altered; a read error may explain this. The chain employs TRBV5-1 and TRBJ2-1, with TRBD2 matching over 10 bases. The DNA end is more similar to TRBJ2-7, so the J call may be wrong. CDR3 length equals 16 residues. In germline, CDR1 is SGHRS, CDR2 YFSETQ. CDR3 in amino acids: CAGSPAGLAQIYEQYF. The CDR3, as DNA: TGCGCCGGCAGCCCGGCGGGACTAGCGCAAATCTACGAGCAGTACTTC.

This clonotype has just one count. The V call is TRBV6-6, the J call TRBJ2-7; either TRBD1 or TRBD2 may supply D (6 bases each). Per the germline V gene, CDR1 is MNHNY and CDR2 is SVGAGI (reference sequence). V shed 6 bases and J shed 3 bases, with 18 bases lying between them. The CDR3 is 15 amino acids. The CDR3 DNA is TGTGCCAGCAGGACAGGAGGGAAACCTGTCTACGAGCAGTACTTC. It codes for CASRTGGKPVYEQYF.

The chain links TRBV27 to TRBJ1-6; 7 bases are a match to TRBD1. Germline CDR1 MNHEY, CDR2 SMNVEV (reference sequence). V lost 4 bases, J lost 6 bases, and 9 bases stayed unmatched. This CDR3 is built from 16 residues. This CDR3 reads CASSSGQARFNSPLHF. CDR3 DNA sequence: TGTGCCAGCAGTTCAGGACAGGCCAGATTTAATTCACCCCTCCACTTT.

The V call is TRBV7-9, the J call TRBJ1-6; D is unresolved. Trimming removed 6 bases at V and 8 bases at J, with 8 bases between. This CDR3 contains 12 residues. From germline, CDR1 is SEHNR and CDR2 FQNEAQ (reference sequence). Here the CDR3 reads CASSFRDSPLHF. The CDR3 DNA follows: TGTGCCAGCAGTTTTAGGGATTCACCCCTCCACTTT.